Following are 21 T cell receptor beta chains from one sample sequenced in a study of T cells in Graves' hyperthyroidism and ophthalmopathy. Using RNA transcripts as the source, TCR beta CDR3 regions were amplified. Carried out on the TCR CDR3, a first-round RT-PCR used the HTBI primer set. TCRdb called the multiplex PCR reads again in MiXCR, with one record for every CDR3 protein. The table records about 600,000 distinct CDR3 sequences, 13% to 15% of them present only once. Sequencing was done on a sample of blood. These receptors were taken from a woman between 18 and 29 years old with Graves' ophthalmopathy.

The V call is TRBV24-1, the J call TRBJ1-4; D unresolved. The V gene's germline CDR1 is KGHDR and CDR2 SFDVKD. The length of the CDR3 is 13 residues. Trimming stripped 7 bases from V and 5 bases from J, with 10 bases between. The CDR3 DNA is TGTGCCACCAGATCGACCCTAAATGAAAAACTGTTTTTT. Amino acids: CATRSTLNEKLFF.

There are many counts of this clonotype. This chain joins TRBV2 and TRBJ2-2; the match to TRBD2 covers 11 bases. The germline V gene encodes CDR1 SNHLY and CDR2 FYNNEI. The CDR3 covers 17 residues. The V and J ends lost 6 bases and 3 bases, in that order; junction bases with no gene match: 9. The CDR3 nucleotides are TGTGCCAGCAGGGACACTAGCGGGAGCTTCTACACCGGGGAGCTGTTTTTT. Protein product: CASRDTSGSFYTGELFF. The full variable domain, completed using reference TRBV2 and TRBJ2-2, is EPEVTQTPSHQVTQMGQEVILRCVPISNHLYFYWYRQILGQKVEFLVSFYNNEISEKSEIFDDQFSVERPDGSNFTLKIRSTKLEDSAMYFCASRDTSGSFYTGELFFGEGSRLTVL.

The sample holds many counts of this clonotype. The chain links TRBV6-1 to TRBJ2-1; D remains unclear. This CDR3 is built from 17 residues. Trimming shortened V by 4 bases and J by 8 bases, and 24 bases separated the two germline ends. CDR1 and CDR2 (germline): MNHNS, SASEGT. As DNA, the CDR3 is TGTGCCAGCAGTGGCCGACTCCGGGCCCCCCCGGAGTATGAGCAGTTCTTC. Translation: CASSGRLRAPPEYEQFF.

The rearrangement links TRBV5-1 to TRBJ2-1; D is possibly TRBD1 (6 bases). The CDR3 runs 14 residues. Germline V gene sequence: CDR1 SGHRS, CDR2 YFSETQ. Trimming stripped 1 base from V and 6 bases from J, with 11 bases between. The CDR3 nucleotides are TGCGCCAGCAGCTTGTGGAGAGGGGGCAATGAGCAGTTCTTC. This gives the protein CASSLWRGGNEQFF.

The table lists this clonotype with many counts. The rearrangement links TRBV6-1 to TRBJ1-2; D remains unclear. Trimming left V 9 bases short and J 7 bases short, with 27 bases between. Germline CDR1 and CDR2: MNHNS and SASEGT. This CDR3 comprises 16 residues. CDR3: CASPPEAWGGRAGYTF. The CDR3 bases are TGTGCCAGTCCCCCCGAAGCTTGGGGAGGTAGGGCTGGCTACACCTTC.

This clonotype was recorded many times. V usage is TRBV6-4 and J usage is TRBJ2-2; D call uncertain. Looked up from germline, CDR1 is MRHNA and CDR2 is SNTAGT. This CDR3 is 16 amino acids long. The ends were cut back, 2 bases at V and 2 bases at J, with 12 bases in the middle. The CDR3 coding sequence is TGTGCCAGCAGTGACGAAGTAGGGCGTAACACCGGGGAGCTGTTTTTT. Translating gives CASSDEVGRNTGELFF.

This clonotype was detected ten times or more. V usage is TRBV27 and J usage is TRBJ1-1; possible D gene TRBD1, 6 bases. Germline assignment: CDR1 MNHEY and CDR2 SMNVEV (reference sequence). Between the trimmed V and J ends, which lost 2 bases and 4 bases, there was a span of 17 bases. The CDR3 runs 16 residues. The CDR3 sequence: CASSLRRGGASTEAFF. Here the CDR3 DNA reads TGTGCCAGCAGTTTAAGGCGAGGGGGGGCGAGCACTGAAGCTTTCTTT.

This clonotype appeared a few times. The junction does not match germline at one end; this may be a read error. The chain uses TRBV20-1 and TRBJ2-4; 8 bases map to TRBD2. The CDR3 has 14 residues. Looked up from germline, CDR1 is DFQATT and CDR2 is SNEGSKA (reference sequence). The chain's CDR3 is CSASPQGAGGSSVF. The DNA of the CDR3 is TGCAGTGCTAGCCCTCAAGGCGCGGGAGGCTCTTCAGTCTTC.

This clonotype was detected ten times or more. The J gene is TRBJ1-5, the V gene TRBV18; D is perhaps TRBD1 (6 bases). V was trimmed by 3 bases and J by 8 bases, leaving 14 bases between them. The length of the CDR3 is 14 residues. Per germline, CDR1 KGHSH and CDR2 LQKENI. CDR3 sequence: CASSPGSHREPQHF. CDR3 nucleotide sequence: TGTGCCAGCTCACCGGGCAGCCACAGGGAGCCCCAGCATTTT.

This clonotype was observed at least ten times. The chain couples TRBV6-5 to TRBJ2-7; D remains unclear. This CDR3 has 13 residues. Germline values: CDR1 MNHEY, CDR2 SVGAGI. Trimming shortened V by 7 bases and J by 1 base, and 11 bases separated the two germline ends. The CDR3 region is CASKMTESYEQYF. For the CDR3, the DNA is TGTGCCAGCAAAATGACGGAGTCCTACGAGCAGTACTTC.

In its sample, this clonotype was seen many times. V is TRBV28 and J is TRBJ1-5; a possible D gene is TRBD1 (6 bases). CDR3 length: 15 residues. In germline, CDR1 is MDHEN, CDR2 SYDVKM. V lost 8 bases and J 4 bases, leaving 18 bases between the germline ends. The chain's CDR3 is CASRTRDMENQPQHF. CDR3 DNA: TGTGCCAGCCGAACCCGGGACATGGAGAATCAGCCCCAGCATTTT.

The chain is built from TRBV7-9 and TRBJ2-5, with a possible D match to TRBD1 (6 bases). The V gene's germline CDR1 is SEHNR and CDR2 FQNEAQ (reference sequence). V shed 5 bases and J shed 1 base, with 11 bases lying between them. The length of the CDR3 is 14 residues. In DNA, the CDR3 is TGTGCCAGCAGCCACCGGACAGCCCAAGAGACCCAGTACTTC. It translates to CASSHRTAQETQYF.

J is TRBJ1-4 and V is TRBV19; no reliable D call. The CDR3 is 15 residues long. Trimming took off 4 bases at V and 8 bases at J, with 17 bases between the two ends. CDR1 and CDR2 (germline): LNHDA, SQIVND (reference sequence). CDR3 in DNA: TGTGCCAGTAGTAAGAAGAGCAGGCTGGGGGAAAAACTGTTTTTT. This translates into CASSKKSRLGEKLFF.

Note on this clonotype: This sequence may be a read error, since a much larger clone differs from it by one base. This chain connects TRBV4-1 to TRBJ1-1; D is unresolved. This CDR3 is 14 amino acids long. Germline CDR1 MGHRA, CDR2 YSYEKL. CDR3 protein: CASSQVSLTTKAFF. CDR3 DNA sequence: TGCGCCAGCAGCCAAGTTAGTCTGACCACTAAAGCTTTCTTT.

At least ten counts were recorded for this clonotype. This chain uses TRBV6-1 with TRBJ1-1; D is possibly TRBD1 (6 bases). Trimming took 6 bases from V and 2 from J, leaving 10 bases between them. This CDR3 spans 13 amino acids. CDR1 is MNHNS, CDR2 SASEGT, per germline. This chain's CDR3 is CASRATGNTEAFF. CDR3 DNA sequence: TGTGCCAGCAGAGCGACAGGAAACACTGAAGCTTTCTTT.

This clonotype has a handful of counts. The V call is TRBV29-1, the J call TRBJ2-1; 7 bases map to TRBD1. J lost 1 base, V lost 5 bases, and 5 bases had no gene match. The CDR3 is 14 amino acids. Germline CDR1 is SQVTM and CDR2 is ANQGSEA. This CDR3 reads CSVSKQGSYNEQFF. The CDR3 DNA reads TGCAGCGTTTCTAAACAGGGGTCCTACAATGAGCAGTTCTTC.

The sample holds a few counts of this clonotype. V and J are TRBV5-6 and TRBJ2-2; weak D call: TRBD2 (7 bases). The CDR3 length is 14 residues. The V and J ends lost 4 bases and 5 bases respectively, with 12 bases between them. The germline CDR1 and CDR2 sequences are SGHDT and YYEEEE. The CDR3 is CASSPGGATGELFF. CDR3 nucleotides: TGTGCCAGCAGCCCGGGGGGCGCGACCGGGGAGCTGTTTTTT.

The sample holds many counts of this clonotype. The chain is built from TRBV6-1 and TRBJ1-5; D is uncertain. The CDR3 is made up of 15 amino acids. Germline CDR1 MNHNS, CDR2 SASEGT. Trimming left V 6 bases short and J 0 bases short, with 12 bases between. The CDR3 DNA is TGTGCCAGCAGCCCCCAAACAGATAGCAATCAGCCCCAGCATTTT. Its translation is CASSPQTDSNQPQHF.

The table lists this clonotype with a few counts. This chain joins TRBV6-1 and TRBJ2-3; 11 bases are shared with TRBD2. Germline V gene data show CDR1 as MNHNS and CDR2 as SASEGT. CDR3 length: 14 residues. The V segment lost 10 bases and the J segment 4 bases; nucleotides outside the gene matches: 7. Here the CDR3 reads CATASGLAADTQYF. The CDR3 bases are TGTGCCACCGCTTCGGGACTAGCGGCAGATACGCAGTATTTT.

This CDR3 reads CATSPGTGDSPLHF. The CDR3 region has the DNA TGTGCCACCAGTCCCGGGACAGGAGATTCACCCCTCCACTTT. V and J are TRBV24-1 and TRBJ1-6, with TRBD1 matching 8 bases. This CDR3 has 14 amino acids. V was pared by 6 bases and J by 8 bases, with 5 bases of the junction left unmatched. Germline CDR1 reads KGHDR; CDR2 reads SFDVKD.

This clonotype has a count of ten or more. This chain uses TRBV11-3 with TRBJ2-5; D ambiguous. V was shortened by 6 bases and J by 0 bases, with 5 bases between the two germline ends. The CDR3 extends over 12 amino acids. Germline CDR1 reads SGHNT; CDR2 reads YENEEA. CDR3: CASRKDQETQYF. The CDR3 DNA is TGTGCCAGCAGGAAGGACCAAGAGACCCAGTACTTC.